This T cell receptor beta chain came from a study of regulatory T cells in long-lasting Graves disease. The study, taken as a whole, reports: Accuracy may have suffered from the small sample size.

Arm-PCR with iRepertoire HTBI primers amplified the CDR3 regions for these TCR beta libraries. TCRdb called the multiplex PCR reads again in MiXCR, with one record for every CDR3 protein. The sample carries about 340,000 distinct CDR3 sequences, around 20% recorded once. Concerning this clonotype itself: Its antigen is as yet unknown.

The time point here: persistent/refractory GD, antithyroid drugs over 5 years with positive TRAb. Following extraction of RNA from PBMCs, that RNA was used to make the TCR library. A blood draw put around 9.1 milliliters of peripheral blood into EDTA tubes. The CDR3 loop spans 13 amino acids. Germline CDR1 is LNHDA and CDR2 is SQIVND (reference sequence). With 7 bases clipped from V and 4 bases from J, the junction kept 4 bases outside the gene matches. The chain carries TRBV19 and TRBJ1-5; 7 bases map to TRBD1. The input for sequencing was peripheral blood mononuclear cells (PBMCs), taken when the disease was refractory, from a patient treated with antithyroid drugs. This clonotype was sampled from a female donor with Graves disease. The CDR3 bases are TGTGCCAGTATGACAGGGCCTAATCAGCCCCAGCATTTT. The encoded protein is CASMTGPNQPQHF.